This TCR beta chain stems from a study of cytomegalovirus exposure and HLA in healthy donors (dated by TCRdb to about 2017). In terms of the full investigation: An earlier analysis of several hundred of the donors reported approximately 290 Gb of sequence data and roughly 110 million unique TCR beta sequences from 190 million or so T cells. Roughly 300 gigabases of sequencing data and 70 million to 100 million unique TCR sequences were included in an early release covering roughly 600 HLA-typed donors. The genetic ancestry cluster associated with self-reported Caucasian donors included 70% to 85% of the roughly 390 genotyped donors. The study was designed to test whether signatures of past pathogen exposure could be identified by cataloging public T cell receptors. Using immunosequencing, the study profiled T cell repertoires from roughly 650 subjects and related those repertoires to cytomegalovirus serostatus. Besides the first cohort of some 670 subjects, a separate validation cohort made up of over 95 different subjects was used. To predict cytomegalovirus infection status, the study brought together high-throughput TCR immunosequencing, statistical association of individual TCRs with disease status, and machine learning. A later analysis re-examined previously published TCR beta repertoires from roughly 720 donors and added high-resolution HLA genotyping to investigate patterns of TCR occurrence. The later analysis used no new phenotypic data to find candidate immune exposures, relying instead on TCR beta sequences and their occurrence across donors. An earlier analysis of 587 of the donors used high-throughput TCR beta sequencing to judge whether each TCR beta V gene segment behaved as functional or pseudogenic. Donor age, sex, ethnicity and CMV serostatus were collected together with the repertoire data. A later genetic analysis used genome-wide SNP genotypes for about three fifths of the 666 donors, treating that subset as a discovery cohort. All discovery cohort repertoires had been generated using a single sequencing platform. HLA typing covered class I and class II loci at four-digit resolution. Typing coverage differed by locus: A, B, C, DRB1 and DQB1 were typed in about 629-640 donors, DQA1 in 522, DPA1 in some 610, and DPB1 in just under 490. Roughly 5 DR-DQ haplotypes were handled as single units for association and clustering, since linkage in the cohort was strong. Among several hundred genotyped donors of the cohort, an average of around 220,000 unique TCR beta nucleotide sequences was sequenced per donor, of which roughly 17% were non-productive. Overall study results and their limits: While some public TCRs were present in many individuals, most TCR sequences turned up only very rarely across donors. In a later analysis, HLA-associated TCR beta chains were found to be more clonally expanded and to have lower generation probabilities than equally common non-associated chains. When HLA alleles, especially DR and DQ, strongly co-occurred, TCR associations were difficult to assign to individual alleles. In a later analysis, most CMV-associated TCR beta chains were found to appear HLA-restricted, with HLA associations seemingly driven largely by CMV exposure. Cytomegalovirus status was reported to be diagnosed by the classifier with high specificity and sensitivity in both the original and validation cohorts. A cluster of highly shared sequence variants was judged likely to be a technical artifact of the sequencing pipeline. An association between a missense DCLRE1C variant and V-gene and J-gene trimming of TCR beta chains was found in a later genetic analysis and replicated in an independent cohort. A further reported finding was that TCR beta sequences accurately predicted the HLA-A and HLA-B alleles for most subjects in the first cohort. Because the 87-base-pair reads could not distinguish some IMGT-functional V segments, including TRBV6-2 and TRBV6-3, those segments were excluded. In the study, some 160 TCR beta chains were listed as associated with cytomegalovirus. Sequencing depth was assumed to be roughly uniform across donors in the presence/absence analyses, though that assumption may not hold. Approximately 18 rarely observed V segments, including chromosome 9 orphons, were excluded from the earlier analysis of about 610 of the donors because counts were too low. Because HLA typing was unavailable for some donors at each locus, only the typed subset was used in association tests. Compared with the roughly 720-donor mean, donors in an Asian-associated ancestry cluster had fewer N-insertions in productive TCRs, according to a later genetic analysis. It was suggested by the authors that the approach could potentially be generalized to other disease states and immunological phenotypes. In a later analysis, 16,951 TCR beta sequences were associated with specific HLA alleles at a false discovery rate of 0.05. Three of the identified cytomegalovirus-associated TCR beta chains were confirmed in vitro to be specific for cytomegalovirus antigens. Immune exposure information for the cohort was limited to CMV serostatus. The cohort was sequenced for TCR beta chains only, and without alpha or paired-chain data the features that could be detected were limited. Correlated functional status among segregating V segments might reflect linkage disequilibrium, but an unknown experimental factor could not be ruled out. In a later analysis, several top co-occurrence clusters were reported to appear linked to parvovirus B19, influenza, CMV and Epstein-Barr virus. In a later analysis, the rate of TCR association differed among HLA loci, with DRB1 alleles having the most associated TCRs and HLA-C alleles having the fewest. In an earlier analysis of some 640 of the donors, most TCR beta V segments were observed in productive rearrangements about 87% or about 30% of the time, broadly matching IMGT annotations.

Library preparation used the immunoSEQ multiplex PCR assay. For the multiplex PCR, a mixture combining 60 forward primers for TCR Vbeta segments and 13 reverse primers for TCR Jbeta segments was used. The CDR3 region of rearranged TCR beta genes was amplified from genomic DNA with a multiplex PCR assay. The amplified TCR beta libraries were sequenced on the Illumina HiSeq System as 87-base-pair reads. Concerning the study's data processing: Across the 700 or so repertoires, a later analysis counted tens of millions of unique TCR beta chains, some 11 million of which were shared by at least two donors. A nearest-neighbor algorithm error-corrected the raw reads and collapsed the reads into unique sequences, merging closely related sequences to remove PCR and sequencing errors. CDR3 sequences were aligned to IMGT reference sequences to assign V, D and J gene segments. Each retained sequence needed at least a six-nucleotide match to both a V gene segment and a J gene segment. A rearrangement counted as productive if the CDR3 had no stop codons and remained in frame with V and J, and every other rearrangement counted as non-productive. CDR3 was defined according to IMGT convention as the region running from the second conserved V-encoded cysteine to the conserved J-encoded phenylalanine. Sequences without an unambiguous match to a single V gene segment were excluded from the earlier analysis of approximately 560 of the donors. An earlier analysis of several hundred of the donors classified V segments as functional when productive rearrangements were above 56.7% and as segregating when the standard deviation between donors was above 5%. A statistical classification framework was built for diagnosing cytomegalovirus status from the catalog of TCR beta chain sequences. V and J gene assignment, in a later analysis, came from comparing TCR nucleotide sequences with IMGT/GENE-DB human TR gene sequences. The TCRdist pipeline was used in a later analysis to assign CDR3 sequences and most-parsimonious VDJ recombination scenarios. In a later analysis, each TCR beta chain was defined by its CDR3 amino acid sequence together with its V-gene family, and reads without a unique V-gene family were excluded. A later analysis removed roughly 590 highly shared, low-generation-probability nucleotide sequences to deal with suspected cross-contamination and a sequencing artifact. For each public chain, a later analysis derived a clonal expansion index from normalized ranks of inferred template counts within each repertoire. In a later analysis, generation probabilities were computed using a VDJ recombination model fitted to out-of-frame rearrangements, and the results were checked against IGoR. In a later analysis, TCR-TCR, TCR-HLA and TCR-CMV co-occurrence was scored with hypergeometric tests, and a repertoire-size bias correction was applied to TCR pairs. A later analysis estimated false discovery rates by permuting HLA or CMV assignments 20 times. In a later analysis, co-occurring TCRs were grouped using DBSCAN, with TCRdist sequence similarity added in when clustering inside HLA-allele-positive subsets. Co-occurrence clustering excluded repertoires with fewer than 30,000 or more than 120,000 public chains, plus five with anomalous nucleotide sharing. Entries here come from immuneACCESS through TCRdb and include only in-frame sequences with V and J called. Some clones fail to appear in such tables; in the studies checked, an unresolved V gene covers under half of the shortfall, and the cause of the remainder is unknown. That table supplies the V and J calls and clone size; D and trimming were determined from the DNA. The sample table records 90,000 to 150,000 clones; 81% of these occur just once. The ten largest clones capture approximately 2.2% of the sample.

In total, roughly 670 healthy bone marrow donors made up the cohort. Cohort members were all nominally healthy when sampled, although unrecorded immune exposures were likely present. The donor was CMV seronegative and belonged to the group of 352 seronegative cohort members. A peripheral blood sample was provided by each donor, and peripheral blood mononuclear cells were used for TCR beta sequencing. Genomic DNA extraction from the blood cell samples was performed with the Qiagen DNeasy Blood Extraction Kit. This clone appeared a few times. Which antigen it targets is not known. No base quality values were provided; no much bigger clone lies one nucleotide off. The CDR3 runs 15 residues from the cysteine to the phenylalanine. Only CDR3 DNA remains: 45 bases, in frame from the first base. CDR1 and CDR2 are read off the germline V gene as SNHLY and FYNNEI. The junction shows trimming of 6 bases on V and 3 bases on J, and the gene matches do not reach 8 bases of it.

This TCR derives from a woman between 40 and 55 years old in good health and CMV-seronegative. The sequenced sample was PBMCs. Rearrangement joined TRBV2 to TRBJ1-3; 7 nucleotides in the junction match TRBD1. The CDR3: CASSESTGRGNTIYF. DNA sequence: TGTGCCAGCAGCGAATCGACAGGGCGTGGAAACACCATATATTTT.